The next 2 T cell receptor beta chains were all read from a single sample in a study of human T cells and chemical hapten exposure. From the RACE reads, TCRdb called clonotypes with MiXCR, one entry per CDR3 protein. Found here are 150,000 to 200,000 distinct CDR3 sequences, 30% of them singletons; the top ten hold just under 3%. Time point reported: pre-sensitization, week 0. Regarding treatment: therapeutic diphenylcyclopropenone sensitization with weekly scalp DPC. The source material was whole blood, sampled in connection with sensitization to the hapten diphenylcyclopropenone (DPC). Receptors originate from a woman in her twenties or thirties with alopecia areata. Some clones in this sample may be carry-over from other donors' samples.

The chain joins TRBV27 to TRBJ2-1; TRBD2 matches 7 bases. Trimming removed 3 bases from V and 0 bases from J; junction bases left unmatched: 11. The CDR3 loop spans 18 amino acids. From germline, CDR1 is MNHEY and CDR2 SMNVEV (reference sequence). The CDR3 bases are TGTGCCAGCAGTTTCGGACTAGGGGCTGGGCCCTCCTACAATGAGCAGTTCTTC. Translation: CASSFGLGAGPSYNEQFF.

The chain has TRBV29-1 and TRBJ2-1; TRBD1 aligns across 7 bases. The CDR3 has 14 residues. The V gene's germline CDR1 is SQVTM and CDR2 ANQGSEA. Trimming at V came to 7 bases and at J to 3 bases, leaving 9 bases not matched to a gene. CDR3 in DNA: TGCAGCGCCCCATTCCGACAGGGCTACAATGAGCAGTTCTTC. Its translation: CSAPFRQGYNEQFF.